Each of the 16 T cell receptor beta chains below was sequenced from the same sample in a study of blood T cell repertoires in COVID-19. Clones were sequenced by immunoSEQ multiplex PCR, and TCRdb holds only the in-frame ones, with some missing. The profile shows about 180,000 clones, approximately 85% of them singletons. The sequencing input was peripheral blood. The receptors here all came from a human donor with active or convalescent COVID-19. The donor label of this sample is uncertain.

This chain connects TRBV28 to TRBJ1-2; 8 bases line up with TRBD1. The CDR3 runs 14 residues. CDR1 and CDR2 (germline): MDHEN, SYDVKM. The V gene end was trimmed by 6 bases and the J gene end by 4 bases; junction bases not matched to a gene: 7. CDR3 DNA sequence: TGTGCCAGCAGACCTTCAGGGGGCTCCTATGGCTACACCTTC. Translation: CASRPSGGSYGYTF.

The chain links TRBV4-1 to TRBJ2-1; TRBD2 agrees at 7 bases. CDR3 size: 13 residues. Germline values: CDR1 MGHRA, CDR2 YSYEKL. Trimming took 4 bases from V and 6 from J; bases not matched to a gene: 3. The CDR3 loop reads CASSRTSVNEQFF. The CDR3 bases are TGCGCCAGCAGCCGAACTAGCGTCAATGAGCAGTTCTTC.

The CDR3 loop reads CASSPSIPRESYEQYF. In nucleotides, the CDR3 is TGCGCCAGCAGCCCCTCCATTCCCCGGGAATCCTACGAGCAGTACTTC. The V call is TRBV4-3, the J call TRBJ2-7; possible D gene TRBD2, 5 bases. The CDR3 has 16 residues. The V and J ends lost 4 bases and 1 base respectively, with 17 bases between them. Germline assignment: CDR1 LGHNA and CDR2 YSLEER.

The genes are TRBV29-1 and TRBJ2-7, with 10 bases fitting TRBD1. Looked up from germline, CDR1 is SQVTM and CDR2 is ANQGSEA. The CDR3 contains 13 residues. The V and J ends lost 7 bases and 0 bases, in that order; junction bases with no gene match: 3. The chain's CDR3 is CSARTGGSYEQYF. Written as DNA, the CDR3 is TGCAGCGCTCGGACAGGGGGCTCCTACGAGCAGTACTTC.

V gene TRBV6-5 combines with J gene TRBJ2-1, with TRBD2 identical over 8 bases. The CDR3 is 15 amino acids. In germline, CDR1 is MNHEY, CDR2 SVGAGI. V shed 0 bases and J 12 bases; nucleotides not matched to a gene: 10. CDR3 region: CASSYSVGGGYRQFF. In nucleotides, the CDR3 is TGTGCCAGCAGTTACTCGGTCGGGGGGGGGTATCGGCAGTTCTTC.

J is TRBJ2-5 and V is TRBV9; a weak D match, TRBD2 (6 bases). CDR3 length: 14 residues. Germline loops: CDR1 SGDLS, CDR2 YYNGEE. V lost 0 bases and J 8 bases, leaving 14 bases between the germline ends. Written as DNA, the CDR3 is TGTGCCAGCAGCGTAGGTGGGGCGGGGCGCACCCAGTACTTC. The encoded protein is CASSVGGAGRTQYF.

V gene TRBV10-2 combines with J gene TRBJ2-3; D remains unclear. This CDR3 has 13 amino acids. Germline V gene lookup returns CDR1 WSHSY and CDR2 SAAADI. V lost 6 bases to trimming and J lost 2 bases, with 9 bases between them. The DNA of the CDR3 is TGCGCCAGCAGCCTCCCCCCCACAGATACGCAGTATTTT. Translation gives CASSLPPTDTQYF.

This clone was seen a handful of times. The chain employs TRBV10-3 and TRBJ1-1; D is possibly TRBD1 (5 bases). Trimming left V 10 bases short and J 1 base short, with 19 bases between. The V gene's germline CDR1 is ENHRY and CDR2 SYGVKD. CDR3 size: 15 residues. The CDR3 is CATRTPGWRNTEAFF. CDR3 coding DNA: TGTGCCACCCGGACCCCAGGGTGGAGGAACACTGAAGCTTTCTTT.

The CDR3 protein is CASSPGQGSLETQYF. In DNA form, the CDR3 reads TGTGCCAGCTCTCCTGGACAGGGGTCCCTAGAGACCCAGTACTTC. This chain uses TRBV18 with TRBJ2-5; 9 bases map to TRBD1. The germline gives CDR1 KGHSH, CDR2 LQKENI. The CDR3 loop spans 15 amino acids. J was trimmed by 4 bases and V by 6 bases; bases with no gene match: 9.

The CDR3 nucleotides read TGTGCCAGCGGACGGAGGGGGCCATTAGGAAACACCATATATTTT. Protein: CASGRRGPLGNTIYF. This chain links TRBV2 with TRBJ1-3; TRBD1 agrees at 7 bases. The trim removed 8 bases at V and 4 bases at J, leaving 11 bases unmatched. Germline V CDR1 and CDR2: SNHLY, FYNNEI. This CDR3 spans 15 amino acids. The complete variable domain, with remaining parts taken from reference TRBV2 and TRBJ1-3, reads EPEVTQTPSHQVTQMGQEVILRCVPISNHLYFYWYRQILGQKVEFLVSFYNNEISEKSEIFDDQFSVERPDGSNFTLKIRSTKLEDSAMYFCASGRRGPLGNTIYFGEGSWLTVV.

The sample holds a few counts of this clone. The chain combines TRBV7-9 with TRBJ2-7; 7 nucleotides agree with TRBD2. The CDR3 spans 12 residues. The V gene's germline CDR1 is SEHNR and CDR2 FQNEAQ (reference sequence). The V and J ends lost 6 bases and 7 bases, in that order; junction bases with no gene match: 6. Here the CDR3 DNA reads TGTGCCAGCAGTGTGGGGAGGGGAGAGCAGTACTTC. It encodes CASSVGRGEQYF.

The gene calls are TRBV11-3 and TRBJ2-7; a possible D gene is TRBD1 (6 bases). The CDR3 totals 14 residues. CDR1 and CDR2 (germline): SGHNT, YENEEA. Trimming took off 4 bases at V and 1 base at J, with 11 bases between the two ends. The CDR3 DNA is TGTGCCAGCAGCTCCGGACAGATATCCTACGAGCAGTACTTC. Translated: CASSSGQISYEQYF.

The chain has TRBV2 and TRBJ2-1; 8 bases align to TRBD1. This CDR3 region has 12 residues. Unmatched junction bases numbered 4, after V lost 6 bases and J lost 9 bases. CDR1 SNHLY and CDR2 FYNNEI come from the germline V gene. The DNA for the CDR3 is TGTGCCAGCAGGGAGGACAGGGCTGAGCAGTTCTTC. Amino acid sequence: CASREDRAEQFF.

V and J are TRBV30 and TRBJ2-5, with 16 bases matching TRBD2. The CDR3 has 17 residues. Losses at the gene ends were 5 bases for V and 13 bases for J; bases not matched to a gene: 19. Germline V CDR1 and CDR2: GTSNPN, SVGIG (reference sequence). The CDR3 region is CAWSLSEMGLAGGPGYF. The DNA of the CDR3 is TGTGCCTGGTCCCTGTCTGAAATGGGACTAGCGGGAGGGCCTGGGTACTTC.

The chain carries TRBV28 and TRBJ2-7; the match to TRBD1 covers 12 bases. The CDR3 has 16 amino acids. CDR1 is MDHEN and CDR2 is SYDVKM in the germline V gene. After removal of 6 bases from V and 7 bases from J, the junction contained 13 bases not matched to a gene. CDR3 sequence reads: CASRIPPGQGAREQYF. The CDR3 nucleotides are TGTGCCAGCAGGATACCTCCGGGACAGGGGGCGCGGGAGCAGTACTTC. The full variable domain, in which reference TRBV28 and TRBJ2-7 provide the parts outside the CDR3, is DVKVTQSSRYLVKRTGEKVFLECVQDMDHENMFWYRQDPGLGLRLIYFSYDVKMKEKGDIPEGYSVSREKKERFSLILESASTNQTSMYLCASRIPPGQGAREQYFGPGTRLTVT.

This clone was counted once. CDR3 nucleotide sequence: TGTGCCAGCAGCAAGGAGGGTGAAGCTTTCTTT. It specifies CASSKEGEAFF. The chain couples TRBV7-9 to TRBJ1-1; no clear D gene. Per the germline V gene, CDR1 is SEHNR and CDR2 is FQNEAQ (reference sequence). Trimming took off 5 bases at V and 7 bases at J, with 8 bases between the two ends. The CDR3 contains 11 residues.